These 18 T cell receptor beta chains came from one sample sequenced in a study of cytomegalovirus exposure and HLA in healthy donors. The PCR ran on 60 Vbeta and 13 Jbeta primers. The method was immunoSEQ multiplex PCR; TCRdb's version includes in-frame clones alone and lacks a portion of them. The sample records around 140,000 clones, approximately 57% being singletons. The sequenced sample consisted of PBMCs. The receptor set was obtained from a male donor in good health and CMV-seronegative.

J is TRBJ2-3 and V is TRBV7-2; tentative D call: TRBD2 (6 bases). The germline gives CDR1 SGHTA, CDR2 FQGNSA. The CDR3 is made up of 14 amino acids. Trimming took off 1 base at V and 4 bases at J, with 9 bases between the two ends. The CDR3 region is CASSLVGGADTQYF. The CDR3 DNA follows: TGTGCCAGCAGCTTAGTCGGCGGGGCAGATACGCAGTATTTT.

This clone appeared a single time. The CDR3 spells CASSYTRAGYNEQFF. In nucleotides, the CDR3 is TGTGCCAGCAGTTATACCCGGGCGGGGTACAATGAGCAGTTCTTC. This rearrangement joins TRBV6-5 to TRBJ2-1, with a tentative D call TRBD2 (6 bases). The CDR3 extends over 15 amino acids. Germline V lookup: CDR1 MNHEY, CDR2 SVGAGI. The V end lost 3 bases, the J end lost 4 bases, and 13 bases lay between the germline ends.

There are a few counts of this clone. The chain employs TRBV5-8 and TRBJ2-3, with 9 nucleotides matching TRBD2. The length of the CDR3 is 16 residues. Looked up from germline, CDR1 is SGHTS and CDR2 is YDEGEE. J was trimmed by 5 bases and V by 0 bases; bases with no gene match: 7. The CDR3 loop is CASSLARGGSGDTQYF. CDR3 coding DNA: TGTGCCAGCAGCTTGGCGCGGGGGGGCTCGGGAGATACGCAGTATTTT.

The chain is built from TRBV5-1 and TRBJ2-5, with D perhaps TRBD2 (6 bases). The CDR3 has 14 amino acids. Germline CDR1 SGHRS, CDR2 YFSETQ. V was cut by 0 bases and J by 5 bases, with 11 bases left in between. The CDR3 sequence: CASSLEAAGETQYF. The DNA for the CDR3 is TGCGCCAGCAGCTTGGAAGCGGCGGGGGAGACCCAGTACTTC.

V gene TRBV28 combines with J gene TRBJ2-6; D is uncertain. Germline V gives CDR1 MDHEN, CDR2 SYDVKM. Trimming took off 4 bases at V and 2 bases at J, with 9 bases between the two ends. This CDR3 contains 15 residues. CDR3 protein: CASSSQQTGANVLTF. The CDR3 DNA follows: TGTGCCAGCAGTTCCCAACAGACTGGGGCCAACGTCCTGACTTTC. The entire variable domain, with the rest obtained from reference TRBV28 and TRBJ2-6, is as follows: DVKVTQSSRYLVKRTGEKVFLECVQDMDHENMFWYRQDPGLGLRLIYFSYDVKMKEKGDIPEGYSVSREKKERFSLILESASTNQTSMYLCASSSQQTGANVLTFGAGSRLTVL.

The V call is TRBV5-5, the J call TRBJ2-5; 7 positions agree with TRBD1. Trimming at V came to 2 bases and at J to 3 bases, leaving 4 bases not matched to a gene. Germline loops: CDR1 SGHKS, CDR2 YYEKEE (reference sequence). The CDR3 has 14 amino acids. The CDR3, as DNA: TGTGCCAGCAGCTTATTCCAGGGGGAAGAGACCCAGTACTTC. The encoded protein is CASSLFQGEETQYF.

This clone has more than one count but fewer than ten. The chain's CDR3 is CAISDYRGRGSSPLHF. The CDR3 nucleotides are TGTGCCATCAGTGATTACAGGGGGCGCGGGAGTTCACCCCTCCACTTT. The rearrangement links TRBV10-3 to TRBJ1-6; 9 nucleotides agree with TRBD1. The CDR3 loop spans 16 amino acids. Germline V lookup: CDR1 ENHRY, CDR2 SYGVKD. After removal of 3 bases from V and 9 bases from J, the junction contained 9 bases not matched to a gene.

The chain couples TRBV27 to TRBJ1-1, with D tentatively TRBD1 (5 bases). V was trimmed by 6 bases and J by 6 bases, leaving 14 bases between them. Germline lookup yields CDR1 MNHEY and CDR2 SMNVEV (reference sequence). The CDR3 runs to 13 residues. CDR3: CASRATRGAEAFF. The DNA for the CDR3 is TGTGCCAGCAGGGCCACCCGGGGGGCTGAAGCTTTCTTT.

This sequence joins TRBV5-1 and TRBJ2-5; TRBD1 matches at 8 bases. The last part of the DNA fits TRBJ2-7 better; the J call may be wrong. The CDR3 length is 17 residues. The germline V gene encodes CDR1 SGHRS and CDR2 YFSETQ. The DNA for the CDR3 is TGCGCCAGCAGCTTGGCCGTTGGGCAGGGGGCTTTTTACGAGCAGTACTTC. It encodes CASSLAVGQGAFYEQYF.

The chain links TRBV6-4 to TRBJ1-2; D possibly corresponds to TRBD1 (5 bases). This CDR3 is built from 16 residues. The V end lost 6 bases, the J end lost 0 bases, and 17 bases lay between the germline ends. The germline gives CDR1 MRHNA, CDR2 SNTAGT. CDR3 region: CASRRRAGLSNYGYTF. Here the CDR3 DNA reads TGTGCCAGCAGACGCCGGGCAGGGCTTTCTAACTATGGCTACACCTTC.

This clone was observed a few times. The chain carries TRBV28 and TRBJ2-3, with D possibly TRBD2 on 6 matching bases. The V gene's germline CDR1 is MDHEN and CDR2 SYDVKM. This CDR3 has 15 residues. The V and J ends lost 10 bases and 0 bases respectively, with 17 bases between them. The CDR3 DNA sequence: TGTGCCATCACCGGGGGTATGGGGAGCACAGATACGCAGTATTTT. Translation gives CAITGGMGSTDTQYF.

The rearrangement links TRBV7-8 to TRBJ1-6; D possibly corresponds to TRBD1 (6 bases). The germline V gene encodes CDR1 SGHVS and CDR2 FQNEAQ. V lost 3 bases to trimming and J lost 13 bases, with 19 bases between them. CDR3 size: 15 residues. In DNA form, the CDR3 reads TGTGCCAGCAGCTTTACCGGGACATCAAAGTGGCCCCTCCACTTT. Encoded protein: CASSFTGTSKWPLHF.

There are a few counts of this clone. CDR3 in amino acids: CASSNSPFTGTGVYNEQFF. The CDR3 DNA follows: TGTGCCAGCTCTAACTCGCCATTTACCGGGACAGGGGTATACAATGAGCAGTTCTTC. This chain uses TRBV18 with TRBJ2-1; 10 bases map to TRBD1. CDR1 and CDR2 (germline): KGHSH, LQKENI. This CDR3 region has 19 residues. Trimming removed 6 bases from V and 4 bases from J; junction bases left unmatched: 18.

This clone was picked up many times. CDR3 residues: CASSYSQGRSGNTIYF. In nucleotides, the CDR3 is TGTGCCAGCAGTTACTCGCAGGGCCGCTCTGGAAACACCATATATTTT. The chain has TRBV6-5 and TRBJ1-3, with TRBD1 as a possible D gene (5 bases). The V and J ends lost 0 bases and 0 bases respectively, with 9 bases between them. The CDR3 length is 16 residues. Germline V gene lookup returns CDR1 MNHEY and CDR2 SVGAGI.

This clone was observed once. The chain carries TRBV7-9 and TRBJ2-4; D may be TRBD1 (6 bases). V was shortened by 1 base and J by 0 bases, with 7 bases between the two germline ends. Germline V gives CDR1 SEHNR, CDR2 FQNEAQ (reference sequence). The CDR3 runs 15 residues. CDR3 protein: CASSLGTVAKNIQYF. The CDR3 DNA reads TGTGCCAGCAGCTTAGGGACAGTAGCCAAAAACATTCAGTACTTC.

V is TRBV30 and J is TRBJ1-1, with 7 bases aligning to TRBD1. The CDR3 contains 14 residues. The V and J ends lost 4 bases and 3 bases, in that order; junction bases with no gene match: 8. Per germline, CDR1 GTSNPN and CDR2 SVGIG (reference sequence). The chain's CDR3 is CAWTEQGLYTEAFF. In DNA form, the CDR3 reads TGTGCCTGGACCGAACAGGGGTTGTACACTGAAGCTTTCTTT.

The chain uses TRBV6-5 and TRBJ2-3; maybe TRBD2 (6 bases). CDR3 length: 15 amino acids. Trimming stripped 2 bases from V and 0 bases from J, with 9 bases between. Germline CDR1 MNHEY, CDR2 SVGAGI. The CDR3 sequence: CASSYAGTSTDTQYF. CDR3 DNA: TGTGCCAGCAGTTACGCCGGGACTAGCACAGATACGCAGTATTTT.

The V call is TRBV12-5, the J call TRBJ2-5; perhaps TRBD2 as D (5 bases). V lost 0 bases and J 0 bases, leaving 20 bases between the germline ends. The germline gives CDR1 LGHNT, CDR2 FRNRAP. This CDR3 has 19 residues. DNA for the CDR3: TGTGCTAGTGGTTTGGTAAACTGGGCGGGCAGGAGGTACCAAGAGACCCAGTACTTC. It codes for CASGLVNWAGRRYQETQYF.